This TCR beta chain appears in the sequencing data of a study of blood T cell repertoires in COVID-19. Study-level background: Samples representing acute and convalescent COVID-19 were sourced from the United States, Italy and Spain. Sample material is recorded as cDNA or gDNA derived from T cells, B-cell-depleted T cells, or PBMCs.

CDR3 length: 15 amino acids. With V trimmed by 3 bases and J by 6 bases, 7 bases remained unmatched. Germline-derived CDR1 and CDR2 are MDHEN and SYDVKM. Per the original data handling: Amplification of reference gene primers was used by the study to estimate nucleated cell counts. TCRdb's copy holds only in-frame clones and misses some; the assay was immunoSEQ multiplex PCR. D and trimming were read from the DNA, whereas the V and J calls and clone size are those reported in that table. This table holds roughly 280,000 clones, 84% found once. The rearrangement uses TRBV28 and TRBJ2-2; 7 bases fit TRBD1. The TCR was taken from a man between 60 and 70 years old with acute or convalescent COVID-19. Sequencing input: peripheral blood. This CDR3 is CASSLYTGVAGELFF. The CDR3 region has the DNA TGTGCCAGCAGTTTGTACACAGGGGTGGCCGGGGAGCTGTTTTTT.